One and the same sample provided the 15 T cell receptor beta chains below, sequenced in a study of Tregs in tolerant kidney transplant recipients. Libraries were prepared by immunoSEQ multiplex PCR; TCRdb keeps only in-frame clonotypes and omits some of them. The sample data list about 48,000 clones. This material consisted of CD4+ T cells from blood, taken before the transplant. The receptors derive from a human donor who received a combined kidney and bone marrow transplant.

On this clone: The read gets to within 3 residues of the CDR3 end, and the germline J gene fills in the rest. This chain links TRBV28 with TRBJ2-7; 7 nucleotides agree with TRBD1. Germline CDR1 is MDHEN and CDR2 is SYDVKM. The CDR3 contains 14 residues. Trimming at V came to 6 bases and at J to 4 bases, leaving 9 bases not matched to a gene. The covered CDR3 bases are TGTGCCAGCAGCGCCCCGGACAGGTCTTACGAG. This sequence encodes CASSAPDRSYE. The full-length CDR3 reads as CASSAPDRSYEQYF.

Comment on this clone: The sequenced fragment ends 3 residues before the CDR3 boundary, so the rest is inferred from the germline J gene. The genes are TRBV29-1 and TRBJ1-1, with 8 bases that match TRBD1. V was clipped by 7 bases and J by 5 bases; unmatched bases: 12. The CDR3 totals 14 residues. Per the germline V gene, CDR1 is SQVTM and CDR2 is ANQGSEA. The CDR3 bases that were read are TGCAGCGAAACTCAAACCACAGGGGGGACTGAA. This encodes CSETQTTGGTE. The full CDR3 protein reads CSETQTTGGTEAFF.

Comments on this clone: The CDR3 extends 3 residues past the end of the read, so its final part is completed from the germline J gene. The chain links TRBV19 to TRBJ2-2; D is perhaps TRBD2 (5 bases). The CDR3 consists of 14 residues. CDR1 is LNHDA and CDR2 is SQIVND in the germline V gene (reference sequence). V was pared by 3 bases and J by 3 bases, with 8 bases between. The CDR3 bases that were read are TGTGCCAGTAGTATTCGGCGGGACACCGGGGAG. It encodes CASSIRRDTGE. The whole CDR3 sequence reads CASSIRRDTGELFF.

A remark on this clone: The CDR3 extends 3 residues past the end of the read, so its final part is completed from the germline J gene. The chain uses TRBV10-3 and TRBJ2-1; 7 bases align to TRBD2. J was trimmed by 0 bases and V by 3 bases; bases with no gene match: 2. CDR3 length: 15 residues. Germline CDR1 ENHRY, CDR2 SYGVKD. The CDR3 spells CAISDRTSSYNEQFF. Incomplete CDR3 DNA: TGTGCCATCAGTGACCGGACTAGCTCCTACAATGAG.

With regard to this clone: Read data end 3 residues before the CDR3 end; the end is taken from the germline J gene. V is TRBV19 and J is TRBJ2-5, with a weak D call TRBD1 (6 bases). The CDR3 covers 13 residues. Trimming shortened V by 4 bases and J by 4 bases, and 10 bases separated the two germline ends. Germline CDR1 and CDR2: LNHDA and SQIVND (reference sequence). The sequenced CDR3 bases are TGTGCCAGTAGTAGAAACAGGGCAGAGACC. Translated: CASSRNRAET. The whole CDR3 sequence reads CASSRNRAETQYF.

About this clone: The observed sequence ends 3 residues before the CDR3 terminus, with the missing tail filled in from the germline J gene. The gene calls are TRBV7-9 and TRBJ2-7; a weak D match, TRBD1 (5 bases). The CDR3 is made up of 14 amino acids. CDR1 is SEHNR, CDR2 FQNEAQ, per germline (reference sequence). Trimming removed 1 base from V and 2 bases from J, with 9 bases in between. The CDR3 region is CASSLEGLTYEQYF. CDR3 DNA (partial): TGTGCCAGCAGCTTAGAGGGGTTGACCTACGAG.

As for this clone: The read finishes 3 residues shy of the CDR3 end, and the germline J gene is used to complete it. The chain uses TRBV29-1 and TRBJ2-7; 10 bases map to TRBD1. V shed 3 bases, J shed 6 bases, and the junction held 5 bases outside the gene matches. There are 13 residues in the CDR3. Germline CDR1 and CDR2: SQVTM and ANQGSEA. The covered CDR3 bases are TGCAGCGTTGACCAAGGACAGGGGGGCGAG. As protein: CSVDQGQGGE. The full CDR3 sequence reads CSVDQGQGGEQYF.

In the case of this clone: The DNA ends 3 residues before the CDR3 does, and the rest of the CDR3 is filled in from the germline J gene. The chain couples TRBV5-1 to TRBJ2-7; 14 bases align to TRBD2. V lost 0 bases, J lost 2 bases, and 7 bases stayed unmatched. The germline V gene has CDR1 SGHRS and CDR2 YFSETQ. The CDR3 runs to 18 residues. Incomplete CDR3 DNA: TGCGCCAGCAGCTTGGAGACTAGCGGGAGGGCCAGCGCCTACGAG. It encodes CASSLETSGRASAYE. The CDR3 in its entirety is CASSLETSGRASAYEQYF. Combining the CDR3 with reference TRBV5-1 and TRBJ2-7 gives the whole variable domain KAGVTQTPRYLIKTRGQQVTLSCSPISGHRSVSWYQQTPGQGLQFLFEYFSETQRNKGNFPGRFSGRQFSNSRSEMNVSTLELGDSALYLCASSLETSGRASAYEQYFGPGTRLTVT.

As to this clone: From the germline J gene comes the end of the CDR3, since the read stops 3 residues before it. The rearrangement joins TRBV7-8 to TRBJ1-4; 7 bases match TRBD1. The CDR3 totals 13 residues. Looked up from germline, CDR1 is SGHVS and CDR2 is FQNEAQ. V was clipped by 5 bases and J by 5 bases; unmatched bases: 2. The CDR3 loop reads CASSPGGNEKLFF. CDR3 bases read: TGTGCCAGCAGCCCAGGGGGAAATGAAAAA.

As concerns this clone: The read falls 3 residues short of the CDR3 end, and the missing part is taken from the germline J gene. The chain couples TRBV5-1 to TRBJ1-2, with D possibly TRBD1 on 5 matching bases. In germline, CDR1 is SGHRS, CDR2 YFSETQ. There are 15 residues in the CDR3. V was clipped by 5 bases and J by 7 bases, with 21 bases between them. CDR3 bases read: TGCGCCAGCAGAACTGGTGAGGGCCCCACAGGTGGC. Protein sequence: CASRTGEGPTGG. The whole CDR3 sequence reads CASRTGEGPTGGYTF.

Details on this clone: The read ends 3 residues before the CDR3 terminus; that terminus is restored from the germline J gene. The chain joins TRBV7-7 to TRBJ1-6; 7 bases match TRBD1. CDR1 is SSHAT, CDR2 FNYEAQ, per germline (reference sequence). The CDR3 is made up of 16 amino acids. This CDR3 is CASSLARQGQVITLHF. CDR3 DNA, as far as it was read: TGTGCCAGCAGCTTAGCCCGACAGGGCCAGGTAATTACC.

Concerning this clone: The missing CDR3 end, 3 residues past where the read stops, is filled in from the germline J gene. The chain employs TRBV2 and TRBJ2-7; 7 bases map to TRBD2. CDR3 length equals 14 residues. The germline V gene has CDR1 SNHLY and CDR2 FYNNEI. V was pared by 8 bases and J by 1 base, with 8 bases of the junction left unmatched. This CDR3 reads CASGARRGSYEQYF. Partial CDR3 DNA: TGTGCCAGCGGGGCCCGGCGGGGGTCCTACGAG. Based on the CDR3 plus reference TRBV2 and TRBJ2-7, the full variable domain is EPEVTQTPSHQVTQMGQEVILRCVPISNHLYFYWYRQILGQKVEFLVSFYNNEISEKSEIFDDQFSVERPDGSNFTLKIRSTKLEDSAMYFCASGARRGSYEQYFGPGTRLTVT.

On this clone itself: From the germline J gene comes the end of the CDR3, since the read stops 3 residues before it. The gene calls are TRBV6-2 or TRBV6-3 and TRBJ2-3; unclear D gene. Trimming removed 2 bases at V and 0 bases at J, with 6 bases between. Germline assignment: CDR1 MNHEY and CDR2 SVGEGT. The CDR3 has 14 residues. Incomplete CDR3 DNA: TGTGCCAGCAGTTACGACACTAGCACAGATACG. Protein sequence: CASSYDTSTDT. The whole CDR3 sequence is CASSYDTSTDTQYF.

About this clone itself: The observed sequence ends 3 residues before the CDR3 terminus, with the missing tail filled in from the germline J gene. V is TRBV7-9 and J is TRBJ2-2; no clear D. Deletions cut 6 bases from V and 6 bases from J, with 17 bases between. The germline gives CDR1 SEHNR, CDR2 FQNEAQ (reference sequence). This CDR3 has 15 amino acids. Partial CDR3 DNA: TGTGCCAGCAGGGCTAGTTCTGGTATCGCCGGGGAG. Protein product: CASRASSGIAGE. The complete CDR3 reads CASRASSGIAGELFF.

The CDR3 protein is CASSPGQNYGYTF. The part of the CDR3 DNA that was read is TGTGCCAGCAGCCCGGGACAGAACTATGGC. The gene calls are TRBV7-2 and TRBJ1-2, with 7 positions matching TRBD1. Read sequence stops 3 residues before the CDR3 end, and the germline J gene provides the missing end. CDR3 length: 13 residues. Germline V gene sequence: CDR1 SGHTA, CDR2 FQGNSA. The trim removed 5 bases at V and 2 bases at J, leaving 2 bases unmatched.